The subject of this entry is one TCR beta chain. The CDR3 runs to 16 residues. Looked up from germline, CDR1 is MDHEN and CDR2 is SYDVKM. Trimming cost V 6 bases and J 6 bases, with 22 bases left between them. This sample is part of a study of T cells after yellow fever vaccination. Via MiXCR, TCRdb re-called the 5' RACE reads, giving one row per CDR3 protein. The sample has fewer than 500,000 distinct CDR3 sequences, about 19% seen once. V is TRBV28 and J is TRBJ2-3; D possibly matches TRBD1 or TRBD2 (7 bases each). The TCR was taken from a man between 18 and 29 years old who received the YFV17D yellow fever vaccine. Material: PBMCs, obtained before the yellow fever booster vaccination. CDR3 in DNA: TGTGCCAGCAGCTCACCCTCGGGGGGCAGGGGGGATACGCAGTATTTT. It translates to CASSSPSGGRGDTQYF.